The sequence of this T cell receptor beta chain was determined in a study of post-analysis software for immune sequencing data. Study-wide context: The study covered relapsing-remitting, secondary progressive and progressive-relapsing courses of multiple sclerosis. Whole-study results and caveats: Batch-mates among the samples co-clustered strongly by F measure. Multiple sclerosis patients had significantly lower normalized Chao1 diversity than controls. Patients showed TRBV5-6, TRBV5-1 and TRBV20-1 among several TRBV segments more frequent than in controls.

Remarks on this clonotype: Its antigen is not known. At one end, the junction sequence differs from germline, possibly due to a read error.

Germline V lookup: CDR1 LGHDT, CDR2 YNNKEL (reference sequence). This CDR3 contains 16 residues. Unique-molecular-identifier-tagged TCR beta cDNA libraries were used. Each batch of roughly 1 to 11 million T cells produced roughly 0.5 million cDNA molecules. TCRdb ran MiXCR on the PCR reads and lists one entry per CDR3 protein. The repertoire consists of approximately 350,000 distinct CDR3 sequences, with about a third occurring once and the leading ten covering 10% to 15%. The rearrangement links TRBV3-1 to TRBJ2-7; tentatively, D is TRBD2 (5 bases). This TCR was recovered from a girl aged 5-17 years with multiple sclerosis. Sequencing input: blood. Here the CDR3 reads CASSQDWSSKSETQCF. The CDR3 DNA is TGTGCCAGCAGCCAAGATTGGTCTAGCAAGTCCGAGACCCAGTGCTTC.